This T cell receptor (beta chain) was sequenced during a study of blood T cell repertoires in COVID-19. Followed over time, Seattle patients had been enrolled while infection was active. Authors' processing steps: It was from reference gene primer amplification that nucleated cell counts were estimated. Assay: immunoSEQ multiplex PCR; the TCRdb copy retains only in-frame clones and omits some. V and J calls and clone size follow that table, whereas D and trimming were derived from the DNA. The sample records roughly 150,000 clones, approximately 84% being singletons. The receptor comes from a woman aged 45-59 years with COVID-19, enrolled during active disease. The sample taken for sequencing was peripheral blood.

The CDR3 DNA follows: TGTGCCAGCAGCCCAGAAGGGGGCAGTGAAAAACTGTTTTTT. Its protein is CASSPEGGSEKLFF. The chain joins TRBV7-6 to TRBJ1-4, with 7 bases fitting TRBD1. V shed 5 bases and J 7 bases; nucleotides not matched to a gene: 7. Germline assignment: CDR1 SGHVS and CDR2 FNYEAQ. The CDR3 is 14 residues long.